This T cell receptor beta chain is drawn from a study of cytomegalovirus exposure and HLA in healthy donors. The study, taken as a whole, reports: While the bulk of TCR sequences proved rare, some public TCRs turned up in many donors.

Donors were drawn from the approximately 130-subject validation cohort, separate from the approximately 670-subject first cohort. The table lists this clone with a few counts. Its antigen is unknown. Looked up from germline, CDR1 is LNHDA and CDR2 is SQIVND (reference sequence). V was cut by 7 bases and J by 7 bases, with 7 bases left in between. The CDR3 contains 10 residues. This table comes from immunoSEQ multiplex PCR, and its TCRdb copy is limited to in-frame clones, with some not included. The sample yields about 140,000 clones, around nine tenths seen once. The sequence was obtained from a man aged 18 to 29 in good health and CMV-seropositive. The rearrangement links TRBV19 to TRBJ2-5, with D unresolved. Sequenced: PBMCs. CDR3 region: CASMGRTQYF. The CDR3 DNA sequence: TGTGCCAGTATGGGCCGGACCCAGTACTTC.